This TCR beta chain was documented in a study of blood T cell repertoires in COVID-19. Across the whole study: Nucleic acid was either cDNA or gDNA, and it came from T cells, B-cell-depleted T cells, or PBMCs.

All enrollees were roughly 18 to 95 years old and from about 24 US areas. Clinical histories supplied by participants themselves formed the basis of cohort assignment. Method: immunoSEQ multiplex PCR; TCRdb's copy keeps in-frame clones and lacks some. The top ten clones hold roughly 3.9% of a sample with fewer than 400,000 clones, over 90% of them seen once. The CDR3 is 14 residues long. Losses at the gene ends were 3 bases for V and 6 bases for J; bases not matched to a gene: 5. Germline values: CDR1 SGHTA, CDR2 FQGNSA. The sequence derives from a woman between 25 and 40 years old who had been exposed to COVID-19. The rearrangement joins TRBV7-2 to TRBJ1-5; 7 bases map to TRBD1. Sequencing was performed on PBMCs or T cells enriched from blood (not recorded which). The CDR3 sequence is CASSLTGQGQPQHF. DNA of the CDR3: TGTGCCAGCAGCTTGACAGGGCAGGGTCAGCCCCAGCATTTT.